The 27 T cell receptor beta chains reported below all come from one sample, sequenced in a study of T cell repertoires in cytomegalovirus infection. Using its own MiXCR run on the reads, TCRdb lists one record per CDR3 protein. Altogether 110,000 to 150,000 distinct CDR3 sequences are present, around 30% being singletons, with the ten largest covering 45% to 55%. No antigens are known for them. The sequenced sample was CD8+ T cells from cultured PBMCs, obtained from culture after CMV antigen stimulation. Receptors were obtained from a human donor in good health (CMV status not recorded). Some clones in this sample may be carry-over from other donors' samples.

This clonotype was detected a few times. CDR3 bases: TGCGCCAGCAGCCAGGTATGGGGCGGTGATGAGACCCAGTACTTC. Protein product: CASSQVWGGDETQYF. J is TRBJ2-5 and V is TRBV4-1; possible D gene TRBD1, 5 bases. The CDR3 consists of 15 residues. Germline-derived CDR1 and CDR2 are MGHRA and YSYEKL. Trimming removed 3 bases at V and 5 bases at J, with 16 bases between.

This clonotype was seen repeatedly, ten times or more. A read error may be the cause here, since a much bigger clone is one base away. This chain uses TRBV7-2 with TRBJ2-5; 8 nucleotides match TRBD2. The CDR3 consists of 15 residues. Trimming at V came to 2 bases and at J to 0 bases, leaving 2 bases not matched to a gene. From germline, CDR1 is SGHTA and CDR2 FQGNSA. This CDR3 is CASSLLRGDQETQYF. The CDR3 bases are TGTGCCAGCAGCTTACTGCGGGGGGACCAAGAGACCCAGTACTTC.

This clonotype was detected ten times or more. The V gene is TRBV7-2, the J gene TRBJ1-1; no clear D. In germline, CDR1 is SGHTA, CDR2 FQGNSA. V lost 1 base and J lost 4, with 10 bases in between. There are 14 residues in the CDR3. CDR3 nucleotide sequence: TGTGCCAGCAGCTTAGTCGGGGTAGGCACTGAAGCTTTCTTT. Amino acid sequence: CASSLVGVGTEAFF.

This chain connects TRBV4-2 to TRBJ2-1; 9 bases align to TRBD2. The germline gives CDR1 LGHNA, CDR2 YNFKEQ. CDR3 length: 14 amino acids. V lost 3 bases to trimming and J lost 6 bases; unmatched junction nucleotides: 3. This CDR3 is CASSQTSGFNEQFF. The CDR3 nucleotides read TGTGCCAGCAGCCAGACTAGCGGATTCAATGAGCAGTTCTTC.

This clonotype was recorded many times. V is TRBV20-1 and J is TRBJ2-1, with 7 bases identical to TRBD2. CDR1 is DFQATT and CDR2 is SNEGSKA in the germline V gene (reference sequence). The CDR3 is 14 residues long. V shed 5 bases and J 5 bases; nucleotides not matched to a gene: 9. CDR3 coding DNA: TGCAGTGCTCGAGCGGGGTCGCCAAACAATGAGCAGTTCTTC. It is translated as CSARAGSPNNEQFF.

The genes are TRBV4-1 and TRBJ1-1; D gene uncertain. This CDR3 has 14 residues. Germline CDR1 MGHRA, CDR2 YSYEKL. With 1 base removed from V and 0 bases from J, the gap between germline ends came to 6 bases. CDR3 sequence: CASSQVALNTEAFF. DNA of the CDR3: TGCGCCAGCAGCCAAGTTGCGTTGAACACTGAAGCTTTCTTT.

The chain links TRBV27 to TRBJ1-2, with 9 nucleotides matching TRBD1. Germline V CDR1 and CDR2: MNHEY, SMNVEV (reference sequence). CDR3 size: 15 residues. V lost 4 bases, J lost 1 base, and 4 bases stayed unmatched. CDR3 DNA sequence: TGTGCCAGCAGTTGCGGGACAGGGTATAACTATGGCTACACCTTC. It specifies CASSCGTGYNYGYTF.

The sample holds a few counts of this clonotype. J is TRBJ2-2 and V is TRBV6-5; 12 bases align to TRBD2. The V and J ends lost 6 bases and 9 bases, in that order; junction bases with no gene match: 8. The CDR3 is made up of 15 amino acids. The germline gives CDR1 MNHEY, CDR2 SVGAGI. The CDR3 DNA reads TGTGCCAGCAGAACGCTAGCGGGGGGGCCGCGGGAGCTGTTTTTT. This sequence encodes CASRTLAGGPRELFF.

The chain employs TRBV6-6 and TRBJ1-1; possible D gene TRBD1, 5 bases. The V and J ends lost 9 bases and 4 bases respectively, with 18 bases between them. This CDR3 comprises 14 residues. CDR1 and CDR2 (germline): MNHNY, SVGAGI (reference sequence). CDR3 loop: CASFSGTDRTEAFF. In nucleotides, the CDR3 is TGTGCCAGTTTTTCGGGGACCGATCGCACTGAAGCTTTCTTT.

At least ten counts were recorded for this clonotype. The CDR3 is CASRFQMGAEAFF. CDR3 DNA sequence: TGTGCCAGCAGATTCCAAATGGGGGCTGAAGCTTTCTTT. The chain has TRBV28 and TRBJ1-1; D possibly corresponds to TRBD1 (5 bases). V shed 6 bases and J shed 6 bases, with 14 bases lying between them. Germline lookup yields CDR1 MDHEN and CDR2 SYDVKM. The length of the CDR3 is 13 residues.

The chain employs TRBV12-3 or TRBV12-4 and TRBJ2-7, with TRBD2 matching 7 bases. The J segment lost 2 bases and the V segment lost 5 bases, leaving 9 bases of the junction unmatched. The CDR3 totals 15 residues. CDR3 in amino acids: CASSPSSGLAYEQYF. CDR3 nucleotide sequence: TGTGCCAGCAGTCCGTCTAGCGGTTTGGCCTACGAGCAGTACTTC.

The chain links TRBV20-1 to TRBJ1-1; weak D call: TRBD1 (5 bases). Trimming took off 8 bases at V and 3 bases at J, with 19 bases between the two ends. Germline CDR1 and CDR2: DFQATT and SNEGSKA (reference sequence). CDR3 length: 14 residues. The CDR3 spells CSTFDGLRDTEAFF. DNA of the CDR3: TGCAGTACCTTTGATGGTCTCAGGGACACTGAAGCTTTCTTT.

This clonotype occurred a few times. The V and J genes are TRBV19 and TRBJ2-1; 8 bases agree with TRBD1. The CDR3 contains 12 residues. V gave up 10 bases and J gave up 4 bases; unmatched junction bases: 3. Germline-derived CDR1 and CDR2 are LNHDA and SQIVND (reference sequence). The CDR3 region has the DNA TGTGCCACCCGACAGGGGTACAATGAGCAGTTCTTC. It codes for CATRQGYNEQFF.

This clonotype was detected ten times or more. This chain links TRBV5-6 with TRBJ1-2; D is unresolved. The germline gives CDR1 SGHDT, CDR2 YYEEEE. Trimming removed 7 bases from V and 0 bases from J, with 19 bases in between. The length of the CDR3 is 16 residues. In DNA, the CDR3 is TGTGCCAGCTTCTCAGGTTTCGTCTCTACTAACTATGGCTACACCTTC. It translates to CASFSGFVSTNYGYTF.

This clonotype was counted a few times. The rearrangement links TRBV27 to TRBJ1-5, with D unresolved. V dropped 3 bases and J dropped 3 bases, with 9 bases sitting between them. The CDR3 consists of 14 residues. Germline CDR1 is MNHEY and CDR2 is SMNVEV (reference sequence). CDR3 amino acids: CASSLVGFNQPQHF. CDR3 sequence (DNA): TGTGCCAGCAGTTTGGTCGGCTTCAATCAGCCCCAGCATTTT.

There are a few counts of this clonotype. The chain employs TRBV27 and TRBJ1-2; 8 bases fit TRBD1. The CDR3 runs 15 residues. Germline V gene data show CDR1 as MNHEY and CDR2 as SMNVEV (reference sequence). Germline trimming cut 6 bases from V and 3 bases from J; bases unmatched to any gene: 9. The CDR3 DNA follows: TGTGCCAGCAGCCCGGACAGGGTAACTGACTATGGCTACACCTTC. It encodes CASSPDRVTDYGYTF.

This clonotype has just a few counts. A read error is possible here, since a much larger clone lies one base away. The chain employs TRBV6-5 and TRBJ2-1; D might be TRBD2 (5 bases). With 6 bases removed from V and 4 bases from J, the gap between germline ends came to 7 bases. The CDR3 extends over 12 amino acids. The germline V gene encodes CDR1 MNHEY and CDR2 SVGAGI. CDR3 residues: CASSREYNEQFF. DNA of the CDR3: TGTGCCAGCAGCCGGGAATACAATGAGCAGTTCTTC.

The chain carries TRBV4-1 and TRBJ2-5; D unclear. Germline lookup yields CDR1 MGHRA and CDR2 YSYEKL. The V gene lost 1 base and the J gene lost 1 base, with 7 bases spanning the gap. This CDR3 is built from 14 residues. CDR3 nucleotides: TGCGCCAGCAGCCAAGGGCCCGGCCAAGAGACCCAGTACTTC. Translated, it gives CASSQGPGQETQYF.

Judged by abundance, this clonotype is medium-sized. The chain uses TRBV6-1 and TRBJ1-1; TRBD1 might be the D (5 bases). This CDR3 has 16 residues. V was trimmed by 5 bases and J by 0 bases, leaving 16 bases between them. Germline CDR1 reads MNHNS; CDR2 reads SASEGT. CDR3 DNA: TGTGCCAGCAGTCCCTGGGGGGGGGTTATGAACACTGAAGCTTTCTTT. Translated, it gives CASSPWGGVMNTEAFF.

The table lists this clonotype with a few counts. The chain recombines TRBV7-2 with TRBJ2-1; 11 bases match TRBD2. Per germline, CDR1 SGHTA and CDR2 FQGNSA. Germline trimming cut 4 bases from V and 0 bases from J; bases unmatched to any gene: 8. The CDR3 loop spans 18 amino acids. DNA for the CDR3: TGTGCCAGCAGCTATTCTTTTAGCGGGGGGGCCTCCTACAATGAGCAGTTCTTC. Translated, it gives CASSYSFSGGASYNEQFF.

This rearrangement joins TRBV10-3 to TRBJ1-2; D perhaps matches TRBD1 (5 bases). Trimming cost V 0 bases and J 8 bases, with 10 bases left between them. The germline V gene encodes CDR1 ENHRY and CDR2 SYGVKD. CDR3 length: 13 residues. In DNA form, the CDR3 reads TGTGCCATCAGTGAGTCGGGGGAACGCGGCTACACCTTC. Translated: CAISESGERGYTF.

The sample holds many counts of this clonotype. The rearrangement joins TRBV4-1 to TRBJ1-2, with a weak D call TRBD1 (5 bases). Trimming stripped 1 base from V and 4 bases from J, with 13 bases between. CDR3 length equals 15 residues. CDR1 is MGHRA, CDR2 YSYEKL, per germline. This CDR3 is CASSQAPGHVYGYTF. Here the CDR3 DNA reads TGCGCCAGCAGCCAAGCCCCAGGACATGTCTATGGCTACACCTTC.

V usage is TRBV11-2 and J usage is TRBJ2-7; D gene ambiguous. Deletions cut 2 bases from V and 5 bases from J, with 10 bases between. The length of the CDR3 is 13 residues. Per the germline V gene, CDR1 is SGHAT and CDR2 is FQNNGV. CDR3 nucleotide sequence: TGTGCCAGCAGCTTAAGGCCCACTGACGAGCAGTACTTC. It is translated as CASSLRPTDEQYF.

V gene TRBV28 combines with J gene TRBJ1-1; 8 nucleotides align to TRBD1. CDR1 is MDHEN and CDR2 is SYDVKM in the germline V gene. Trimming cost V 1 base and J 3 bases; bases outside gene matches: 13. The CDR3 spans 18 residues. The CDR3 loop reads CASSLYPGRGQVYTEAFF. CDR3 nucleotides: TGTGCCAGCAGTTTATACCCCGGCAGGGGGCAGGTATACACTGAAGCTTTCTTT.

V is TRBV27 and J is TRBJ2-7; TRBD1 might be the D (6 bases). This CDR3 is 14 amino acids long. Looked up from germline, CDR1 is MNHEY and CDR2 is SMNVEV (reference sequence). Trimming removed 5 bases from V and 7 bases from J, with 18 bases in between. The CDR3 DNA follows: TGTGCCAGCAGTATACTGGACAGCGTTGGGGAGCAGTACTTC. Protein: CASSILDSVGEQYF.

This clonotype was picked up a small number of times. The V call is TRBV27, the J call TRBJ2-1; D uncertain. Germline assignment: CDR1 MNHEY and CDR2 SMNVEV (reference sequence). The V end lost 7 bases, the J end lost 3 bases, and 16 bases lay between the germline ends. This CDR3 comprises 15 residues. The CDR3 reads CASKYDIGDYNEQFF. Here the CDR3 DNA reads TGTGCCAGCAAATACGACATTGGTGACTACAATGAGCAGTTCTTC.

V is TRBV28 and J is TRBJ1-5, with D uncertain. CDR3 length equals 15 residues. Trimming left V 7 bases short and J 3 bases short, with 16 bases between. Per germline, CDR1 MDHEN and CDR2 SYDVKM. This CDR3 reads CASTPGRGVNQPQHF. The CDR3 DNA sequence: TGTGCCAGCACCCCCGGGCGTGGAGTCAATCAGCCCCAGCATTTT.